This TCR beta chain was identified during a study of radiotherapy plus CTLA-4 blockade in lung cancer. TCRdb's copy holds only in-frame clones and misses some; the assay was immunoSEQ multiplex PCR. This table has 75,000 to 100,000 clones, 88% appearing once. CDR1 is MNHNS and CDR2 is SASEGT in the germline V gene. V shed 3 bases, J shed 4 bases, and the junction held 7 bases outside the gene matches. The CDR3 is 15 amino acids. This sample comprised peripheral blood, obtained from a patient treated with radiotherapy plus ipilimumab. The clonotype was recovered from a human donor with non-small cell lung cancer that progressed on radiotherapy plus ipilimumab. The chain joins TRBV6-1 to TRBJ1-2; 8 nucleotides align to TRBD1. CDR3 sequence: CASSEAGTGLYGYTF. CDR3 bases: TGTGCCAGCAGTGAGGCTGGGACAGGTCTCTATGGCTACACCTTC.